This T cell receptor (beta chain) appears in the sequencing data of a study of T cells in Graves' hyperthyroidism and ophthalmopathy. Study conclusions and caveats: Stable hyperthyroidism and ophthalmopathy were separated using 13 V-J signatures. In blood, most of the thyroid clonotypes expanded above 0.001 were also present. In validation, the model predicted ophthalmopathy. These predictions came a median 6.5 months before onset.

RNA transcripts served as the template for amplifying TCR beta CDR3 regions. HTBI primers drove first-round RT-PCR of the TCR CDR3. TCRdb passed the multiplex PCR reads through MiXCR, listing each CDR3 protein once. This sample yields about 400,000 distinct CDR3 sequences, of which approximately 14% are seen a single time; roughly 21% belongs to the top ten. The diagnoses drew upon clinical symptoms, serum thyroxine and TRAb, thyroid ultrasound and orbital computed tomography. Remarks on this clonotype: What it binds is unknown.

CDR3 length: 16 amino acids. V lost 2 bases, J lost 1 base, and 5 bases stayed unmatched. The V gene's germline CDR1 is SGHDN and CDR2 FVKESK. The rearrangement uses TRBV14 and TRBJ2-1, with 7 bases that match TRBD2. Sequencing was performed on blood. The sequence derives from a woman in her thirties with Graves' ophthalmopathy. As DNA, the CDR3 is TGTGCCAGCAGCCAAATCGGCGGGGGTTCCTACAATGAGCAGTTCTTC. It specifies CASSQIGGGSYNEQFF.